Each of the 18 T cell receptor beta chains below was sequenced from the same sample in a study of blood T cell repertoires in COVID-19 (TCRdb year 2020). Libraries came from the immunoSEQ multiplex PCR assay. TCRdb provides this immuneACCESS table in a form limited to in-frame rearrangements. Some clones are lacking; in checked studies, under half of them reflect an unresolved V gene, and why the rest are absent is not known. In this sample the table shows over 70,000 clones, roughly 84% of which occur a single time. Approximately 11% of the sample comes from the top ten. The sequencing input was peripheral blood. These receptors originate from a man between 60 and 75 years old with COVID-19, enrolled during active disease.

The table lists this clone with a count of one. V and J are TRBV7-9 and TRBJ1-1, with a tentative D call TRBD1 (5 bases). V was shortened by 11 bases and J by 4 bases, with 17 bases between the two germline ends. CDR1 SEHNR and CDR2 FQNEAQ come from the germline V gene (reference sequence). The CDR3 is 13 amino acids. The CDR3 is CAPSSWGGTEAFF. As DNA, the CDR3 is TGTGCCCCATCCTCCTGGGGGGGCACTGAAGCTTTCTTT.

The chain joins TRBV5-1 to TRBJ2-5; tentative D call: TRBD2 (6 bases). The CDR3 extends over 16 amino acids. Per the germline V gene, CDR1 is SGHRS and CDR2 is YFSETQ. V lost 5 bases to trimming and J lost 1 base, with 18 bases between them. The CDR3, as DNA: TGCGCCAGCAGGACTGGATCAGCGGGTACCCAAGAGACCCAGTACTTC. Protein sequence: CASRTGSAGTQETQYF.

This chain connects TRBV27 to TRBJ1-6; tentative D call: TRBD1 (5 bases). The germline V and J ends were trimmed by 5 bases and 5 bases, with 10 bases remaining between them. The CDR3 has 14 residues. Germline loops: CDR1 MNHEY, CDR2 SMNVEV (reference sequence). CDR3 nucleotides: TGTGCCAGCAGTACCAGACAGAATAATTCACCCCTCCACTTT. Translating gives CASSTRQNNSPLHF.

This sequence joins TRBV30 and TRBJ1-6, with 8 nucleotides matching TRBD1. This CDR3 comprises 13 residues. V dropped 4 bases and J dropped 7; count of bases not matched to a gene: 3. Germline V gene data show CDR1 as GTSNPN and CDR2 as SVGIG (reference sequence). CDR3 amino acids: CAWNNRGNSPLHF. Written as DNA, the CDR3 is TGTGCCTGGAACAACAGGGGGAATTCACCCCTCCACTTT.

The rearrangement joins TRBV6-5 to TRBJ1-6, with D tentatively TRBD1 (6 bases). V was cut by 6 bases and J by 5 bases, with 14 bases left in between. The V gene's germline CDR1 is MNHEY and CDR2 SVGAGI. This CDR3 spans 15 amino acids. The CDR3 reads CASSLNRVDNSPLHF. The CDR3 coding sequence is TGTGCCAGCAGCCTTAACAGGGTGGATAATTCACCCCTCCACTTT.

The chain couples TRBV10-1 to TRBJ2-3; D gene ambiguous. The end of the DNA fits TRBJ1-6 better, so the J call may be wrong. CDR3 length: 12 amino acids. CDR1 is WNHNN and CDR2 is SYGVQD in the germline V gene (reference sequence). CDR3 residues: CASSESFMGLHF. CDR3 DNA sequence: TGCGCCAGCAGTGAATCTTTTATGGGACTCCACTTT.

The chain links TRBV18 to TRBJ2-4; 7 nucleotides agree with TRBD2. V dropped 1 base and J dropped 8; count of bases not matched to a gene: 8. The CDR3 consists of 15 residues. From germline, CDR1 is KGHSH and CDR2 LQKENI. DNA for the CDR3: TGTGCCAGCTCACCACTAGGTGAGGCGGGAGACATTCAGTACTTC. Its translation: CASSPLGEAGDIQYF.

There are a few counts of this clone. CDR3 in amino acids: CASSLPTLGPETQYF. DNA of the CDR3: TGTGCCAGCAGCTTACCCACTCTTGGTCCGGAGACCCAGTACTTC. The rearrangement uses TRBV7-9 and TRBJ2-5; D unresolved. The CDR3 has 15 residues. The germline CDR1 and CDR2 sequences are SEHNR and FQNEAQ (reference sequence). V dropped 2 bases and J dropped 5 bases, with 15 bases sitting between them.

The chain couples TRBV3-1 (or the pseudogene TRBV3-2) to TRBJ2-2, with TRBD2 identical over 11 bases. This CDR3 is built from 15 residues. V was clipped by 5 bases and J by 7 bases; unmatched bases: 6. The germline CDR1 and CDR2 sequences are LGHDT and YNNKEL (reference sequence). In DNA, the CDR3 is TGTGCCAGCAGCTCCCTAGCGGGGGGCGGCGGGGAGCTGTTTTTT. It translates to CASSSLAGGGGELFF.

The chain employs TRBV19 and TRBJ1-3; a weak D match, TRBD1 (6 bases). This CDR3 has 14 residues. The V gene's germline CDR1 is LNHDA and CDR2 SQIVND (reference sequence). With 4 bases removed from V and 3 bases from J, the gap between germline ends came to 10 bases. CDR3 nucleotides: TGTGCCAGTAGTACCAGGGACAATGGAAACACCATATATTTT. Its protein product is CASSTRDNGNTIYF.

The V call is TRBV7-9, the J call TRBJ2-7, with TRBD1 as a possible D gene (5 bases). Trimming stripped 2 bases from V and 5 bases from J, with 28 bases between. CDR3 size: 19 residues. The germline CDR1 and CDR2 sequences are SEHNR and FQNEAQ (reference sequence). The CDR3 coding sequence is TGTGCCAGCAGCTTATGGCAGAGGCCAACAGGCCATAAAACGGACGAGCAGTACTTC. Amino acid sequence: CASSLWQRPTGHKTDEQYF.

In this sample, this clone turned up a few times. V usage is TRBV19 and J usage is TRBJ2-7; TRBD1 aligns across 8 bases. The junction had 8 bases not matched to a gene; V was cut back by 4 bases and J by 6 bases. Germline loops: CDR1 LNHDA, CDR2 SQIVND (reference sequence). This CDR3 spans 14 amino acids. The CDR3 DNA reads TGTGCCAGTAGTAAAAAGACAGGGGCGGGCGAGCAGTACTTC. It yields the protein CASSKKTGAGEQYF. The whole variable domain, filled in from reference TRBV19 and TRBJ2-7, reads DGGITQSPKYLFRKEGQNVTLSCEQNLNHDAMYWYRQDPGQGLRLIYYSQIVNDFQKGDIAEGYSVSREKKESFPLTVTSAQKNPTAFYLCASSKKTGAGEQYFGPGTRLTVT.

This chain's CDR3 is CASSPGADRPMNTEAFF. As DNA, the CDR3 is TGTGCCAGCAGCCCTGGAGCCGACAGGCCCATGAACACTGAAGCTTTCTTT. The gene calls are TRBV5-4 and TRBJ1-1; D is perhaps TRBD1 (6 bases). This CDR3 has 17 amino acids. Germline loops: CDR1 SGHNT, CDR2 YYREEE (reference sequence). V gave up 4 bases and J gave up 0 bases, with 19 bases separating them.

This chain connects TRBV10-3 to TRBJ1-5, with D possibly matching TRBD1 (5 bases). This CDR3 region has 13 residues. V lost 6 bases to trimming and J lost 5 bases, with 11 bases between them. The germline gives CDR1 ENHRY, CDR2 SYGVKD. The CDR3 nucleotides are TGTGCCATCAGGGCAGGGTTCGATCAGCCCCAGCATTTT. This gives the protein CAIRAGFDQPQHF.

CDR3: CASRLNFQETQYF. The CDR3 DNA is TGCGCCAGCAGACTAAACTTCCAAGAGACCCAGTACTTC. This chain connects TRBV5-1 to TRBJ2-5; D ambiguous. Germline assignment: CDR1 SGHRS and CDR2 YFSETQ. V lost 5 bases, J lost 1 base, and 9 bases lay in between. The CDR3 extends over 13 amino acids. The full variable domain, completed using reference TRBV5-1 and TRBJ2-5, is KAGVTQTPRYLIKTRGQQVTLSCSPISGHRSVSWYQQTPGQGLQFLFEYFSETQRNKGNFPGRFSGRQFSNSRSEMNVSTLELGDSALYLCASRLNFQETQYFGPGTRLLVL.

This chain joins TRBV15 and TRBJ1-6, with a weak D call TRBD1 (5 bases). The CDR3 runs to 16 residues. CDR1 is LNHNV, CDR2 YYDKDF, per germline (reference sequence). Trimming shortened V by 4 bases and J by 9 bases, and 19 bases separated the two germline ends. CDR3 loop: CATSKEQEIYRSPLHF. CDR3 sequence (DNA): TGTGCCACCAGCAAAGAACAGGAGATATACCGTTCACCCCTCCACTTT.

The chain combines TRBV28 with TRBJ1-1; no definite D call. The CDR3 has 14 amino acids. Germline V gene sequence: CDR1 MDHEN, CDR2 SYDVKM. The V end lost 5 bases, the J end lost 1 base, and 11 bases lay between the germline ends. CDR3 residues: CASSPPTTNTEAFF. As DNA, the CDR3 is TGTGCCAGCAGTCCCCCAACAACGAACACTGAAGCTTTCTTT.

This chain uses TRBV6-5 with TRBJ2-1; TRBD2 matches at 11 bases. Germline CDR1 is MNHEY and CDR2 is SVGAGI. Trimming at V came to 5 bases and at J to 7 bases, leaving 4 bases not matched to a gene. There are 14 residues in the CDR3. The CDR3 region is CASSTGLAVNEQFF. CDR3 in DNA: TGTGCCAGCAGTACGGGACTAGCGGTAAATGAGCAGTTCTTC.